This T cell receptor (beta chain) is from a study of blood T cell repertoires in COVID-19. Here immunoSEQ multiplex PCR was the method, and the copy in TCRdb shows in-frame clones only, minus some. The sample carries roughly 250,000 clones, around 90% recorded once. CDR3 length equals 14 residues. V was clipped by 6 bases and J by 3 bases, with 14 bases between them. Per germline, CDR1 LNHDA and CDR2 SQIVND (reference sequence). This sequence originates from a man aged 25-45 years with COVID-19, enrolled during active disease. What was sequenced was peripheral blood. V is TRBV19 and J is TRBJ1-2; D gene unclear. For the CDR3, the DNA is TGTGCCAGTAGCCTTGGCGGGCCGGACTATGGCTACACCTTC. It encodes CASSLGGPDYGYTF.